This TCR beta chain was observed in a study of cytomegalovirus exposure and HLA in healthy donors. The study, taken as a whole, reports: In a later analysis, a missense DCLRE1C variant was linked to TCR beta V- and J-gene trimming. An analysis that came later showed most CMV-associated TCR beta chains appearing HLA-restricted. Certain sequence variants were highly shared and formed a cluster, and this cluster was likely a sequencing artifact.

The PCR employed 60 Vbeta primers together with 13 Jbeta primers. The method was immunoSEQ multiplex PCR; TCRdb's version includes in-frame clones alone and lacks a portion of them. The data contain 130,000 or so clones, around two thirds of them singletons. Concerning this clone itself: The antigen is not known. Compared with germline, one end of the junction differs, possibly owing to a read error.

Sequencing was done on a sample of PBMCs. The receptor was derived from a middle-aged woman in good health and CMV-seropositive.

CDR3 protein: CASSLTGTTNEQFF. CDR3 DNA: TGTGCTAGCAGCTTAACCGGGACTACCAATGAGCAGTTCTTC. The V gene is TRBV7-7, the J gene TRBJ2-1; 7 positions match TRBD2. CDR1 and CDR2 from the germline V gene are SSHAT and FNYEAQ (reference sequence). This CDR3 contains 14 residues.